The rows below give T cell receptor beta chains drawn from one sample of a study of a mutant IDH1 vaccine in newly diagnosed glioma. The table came from immunoSEQ multiplex PCR; TCRdb's copy has only in-frame clones and leaves some out. The sample lists about 56,000 clones; around three quarters were seen once. Antigen specificity for these receptors is unknown. The sequencing used PBMCs, collected from a glioma patient whose treatment included an IDH1 peptide vaccine. The receptor set was obtained from a man between 50 and 59 years old with glioma. CDR3s include the opening cysteine and the closing phenylalanine or tryptophan. A D gene is named only where the DNA matches it firmly. Clone size is shown for a subset of rows, as once, few, many or a class of expanded clone.

d_call j_call clone_size v_call cdr3_nt cdr3_aa
- TRBJ1-1 - TRBV6-5 TGTGCCAGCAGTTACTCGATAAGGGCCCCAGGGACTGAAGCTTTCTTT CASSYSIRAPGTEAFF
TRBD1 TRBJ2-7 - TRBV4-1 TGCGCCAGCAGCCACTTGGGACAGGGTGTCAACGAGCAGTACTTC CASSHLGQGVNEQYF
- TRBJ1-2 - TRBV18 TGTGCCAGCTCACCCTCGTGGGGGTTGGGCTACACCTTC CASSPSWGLGYTF
TRBD1 TRBJ2-3 once TRBV5-1 TGCGCCAGCAGCCCGGGACAGGGGACAGATACGCAGTATTTT CASSPGQGTDTQYF
TRBD2 TRBJ2-7 few TRBV19 TGTGCCAGTGGGGAGGGGCTCTCCTACGAGCAGTACTTC CASGEGLSYEQYF
TRBD1 TRBJ2-7 once TRBV18 TGTGCCAGCTCACGAGGGACAGGGGGTGACGAGCAGTACTTC CASSRGTGGDEQYF
- TRBJ1-2 - TRBV29-1 TGCAGCGTTGAAGAGACAGTCTATGGCTACACCTTC CSVEETVYGYTF
- TRBJ2-3 - TRBV6-5 TGTGCCAGCTTAAAGGCACAGGAGGCGACAGATACGCAGTATTTT CASLKAQEATDTQYF
TRBD2 TRBJ2-7 - TRBV19 TGTGCCAGTAGTAAGCGGGAAACCTACGAGCAGTACTTC CASSKRETYEQYF
TRBD1 TRBJ2-7 - TRBV6-5 TGTGCCAGCCGCGGGGACAGGGGCTACGAGCAGTACTTC CASRGDRGYEQYF
- TRBJ2-7 - TRBV7-2 TGTGCCAGCAGCCCCCAGGTCCTCATCTCCTACGAGCAGTACTTC CASSPQVLISYEQYF
TRBD1 TRBJ2-5 - TRBV19 TGTGCCAGTAACCAGGGGGCACAAGAGACCCAGTACTTC CASNQGAQETQYF
TRBD1 TRBJ1-5 - TRBV29-1 TGCAGCGTAAGGACAGGAAATATCGGGGGGCCCCAGCATTTT CSVRTGNIGGPQHF
- TRBJ2-7 - TRBV29-1 TGCAGCGTCTTTTCGGGGTTGGGGCAGTACTTC CSVFSGLGQYF
TRBD1 TRBJ1-2 once TRBV7-9 TGTGCCAGCAGCTCCCGGGACAGGAAGGACTATGGCTACACCTTC CASSSRDRKDYGYTF
TRBD2 TRBJ2-7 - TRBV5-4 TGTGCCAGCAGTTCCCACAACCGGGGGGTCCTCGACGAGCAGTACTTC CASSSHNRGVLDEQYF
TRBD1 TRBJ2-2 - TRBV18 TGTGCCAGCTCACCAGTTAAGACAGGGGGCCTATTGGACACCGGGGAGCTGTTTTTT CASSPVKTGGLLDTGELFF
- TRBJ2-2 - TRBV10-2 TGCGCCAGCGCCGATCCCACCGGGGAGCTGTTTTTT CASADPTGELFF
- TRBJ1-2 - TRBV2 TGTGCCAGCAGTGAAACCGGTTATGGCTACACCTTC CASSETGYGYTF
TRBD2 TRBJ2-1 many TRBV7-3 TGTGCCAGCAGCTTGTACAGCGGGGGACCAAATGAGCAGTTCTTC CASSLYSGGPNEQFF
TRBD1 TRBJ1-1 - TRBV18 TGTGCCAGCTCAATTGGACAGGTTTTGAACACTGAAGCTTTCTTT CASSIGQVLNTEAFF
- TRBJ1-2 once TRBV18 TGTGCCAGCTCACCACCCCCGACAGGACCCTATGGCTACACCTTC CASSPPPTGPYGYTF
- TRBJ1-6 - TRBV7-8 TGTGCCAGCAGCCCCGCGGGCAGTAATTCACCCCTCCACTTT CASSPAGSNSPLHF
- TRBJ2-7 - TRBV7-9 TGTGCCAGCAGCTTACCCGGCTCCGACGGGGAGCAGTACTTC CASSLPGSDGEQYF
- TRBJ1-3 - TRBV18 TGTGCCAGCTCACCAAGTGAAGGGGGACTCTCTGGAAACACCATATATTTT CASSPSEGGLSGNTIYF